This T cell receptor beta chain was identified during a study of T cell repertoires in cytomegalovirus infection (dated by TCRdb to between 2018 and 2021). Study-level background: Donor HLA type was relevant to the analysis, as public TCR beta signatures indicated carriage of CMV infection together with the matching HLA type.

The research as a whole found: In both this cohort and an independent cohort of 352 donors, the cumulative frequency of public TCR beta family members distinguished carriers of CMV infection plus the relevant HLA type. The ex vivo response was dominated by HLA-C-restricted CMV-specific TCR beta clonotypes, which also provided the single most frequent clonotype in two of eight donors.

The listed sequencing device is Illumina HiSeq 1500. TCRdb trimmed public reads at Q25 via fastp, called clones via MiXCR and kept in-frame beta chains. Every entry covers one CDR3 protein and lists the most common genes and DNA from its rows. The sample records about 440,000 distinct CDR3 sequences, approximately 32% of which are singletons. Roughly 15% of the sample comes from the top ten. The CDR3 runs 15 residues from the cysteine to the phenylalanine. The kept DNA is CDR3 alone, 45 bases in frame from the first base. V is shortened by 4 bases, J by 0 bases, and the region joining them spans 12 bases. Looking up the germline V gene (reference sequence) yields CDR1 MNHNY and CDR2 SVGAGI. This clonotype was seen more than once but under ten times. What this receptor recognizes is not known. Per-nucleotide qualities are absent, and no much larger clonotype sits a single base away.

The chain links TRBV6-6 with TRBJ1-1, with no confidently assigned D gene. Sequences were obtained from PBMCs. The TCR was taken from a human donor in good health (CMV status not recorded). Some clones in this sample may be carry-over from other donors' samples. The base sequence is TGTGCCAGCAGTTCAGTCTTTGGCATGAACACTGAAGCTTTCTTT. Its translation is CASSSVFGMNTEAFF.